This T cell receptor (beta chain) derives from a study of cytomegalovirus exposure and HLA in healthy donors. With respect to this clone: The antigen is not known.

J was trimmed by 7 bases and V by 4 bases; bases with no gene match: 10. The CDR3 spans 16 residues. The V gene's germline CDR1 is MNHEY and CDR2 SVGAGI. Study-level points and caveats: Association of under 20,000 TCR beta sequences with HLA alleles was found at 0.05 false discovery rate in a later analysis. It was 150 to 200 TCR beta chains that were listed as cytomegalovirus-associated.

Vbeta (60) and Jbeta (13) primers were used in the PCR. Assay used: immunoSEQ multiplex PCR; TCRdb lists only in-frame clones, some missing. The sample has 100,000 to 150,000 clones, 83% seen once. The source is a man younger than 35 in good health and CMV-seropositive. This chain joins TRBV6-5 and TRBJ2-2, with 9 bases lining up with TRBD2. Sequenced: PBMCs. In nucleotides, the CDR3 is TGTGCCAGCAGTTGGGGATTAGCGGGGGTTGGCGGGGAGCTGTTTTTT. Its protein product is CASSWGLAGVGGELFF.